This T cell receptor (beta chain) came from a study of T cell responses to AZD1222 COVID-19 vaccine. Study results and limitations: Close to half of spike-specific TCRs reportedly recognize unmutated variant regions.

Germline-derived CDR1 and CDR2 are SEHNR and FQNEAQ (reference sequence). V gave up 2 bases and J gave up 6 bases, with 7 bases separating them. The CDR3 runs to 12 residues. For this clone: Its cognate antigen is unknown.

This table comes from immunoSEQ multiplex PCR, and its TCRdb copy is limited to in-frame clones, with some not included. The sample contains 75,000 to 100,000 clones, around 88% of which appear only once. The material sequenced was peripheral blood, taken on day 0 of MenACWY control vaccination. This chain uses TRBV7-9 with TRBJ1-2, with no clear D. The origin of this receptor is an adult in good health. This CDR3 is CASSLSRDGYTF. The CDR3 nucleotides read TGTGCCAGCAGCTTAAGCCGGGATGGCTACACCTTC.